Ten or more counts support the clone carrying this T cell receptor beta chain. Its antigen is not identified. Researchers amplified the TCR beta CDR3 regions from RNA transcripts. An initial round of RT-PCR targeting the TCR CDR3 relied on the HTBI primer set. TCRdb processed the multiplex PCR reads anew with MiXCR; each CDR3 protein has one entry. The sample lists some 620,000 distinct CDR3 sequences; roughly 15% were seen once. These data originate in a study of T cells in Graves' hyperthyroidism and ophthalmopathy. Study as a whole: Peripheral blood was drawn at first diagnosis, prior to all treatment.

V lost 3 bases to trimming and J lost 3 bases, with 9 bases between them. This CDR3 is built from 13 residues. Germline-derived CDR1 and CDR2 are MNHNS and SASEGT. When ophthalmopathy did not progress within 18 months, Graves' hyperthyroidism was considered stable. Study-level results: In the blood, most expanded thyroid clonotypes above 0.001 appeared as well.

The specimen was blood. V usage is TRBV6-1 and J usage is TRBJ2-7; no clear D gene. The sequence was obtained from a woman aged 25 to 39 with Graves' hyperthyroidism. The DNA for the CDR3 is TGTGCCAGCAGTGAGACTCGCAACTACGAGCAGTACTTC. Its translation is CASSETRNYEQYF.